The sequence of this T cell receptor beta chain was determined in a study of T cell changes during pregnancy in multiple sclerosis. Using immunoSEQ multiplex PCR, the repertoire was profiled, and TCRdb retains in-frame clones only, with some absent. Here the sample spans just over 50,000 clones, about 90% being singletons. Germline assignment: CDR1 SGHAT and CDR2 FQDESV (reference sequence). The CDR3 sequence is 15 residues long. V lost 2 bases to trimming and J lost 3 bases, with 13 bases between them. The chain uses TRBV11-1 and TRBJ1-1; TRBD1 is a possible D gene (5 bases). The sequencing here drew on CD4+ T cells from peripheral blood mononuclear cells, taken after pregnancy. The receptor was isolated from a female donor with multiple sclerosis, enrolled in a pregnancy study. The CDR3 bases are TGTGCCAGCAGCTTATTTTCTGGGGCCGACACTGAAGCTTTCTTT. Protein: CASSLFSGADTEAFF.